The 2 T cell receptor beta chains below were found in one sample sequenced in a study of early T cells in non-severe SARS-CoV-2 infection. TCRdb itself ran the 5' RACE reads through MiXCR, one entry per CDR3 protein. The sample records 60,000 to 70,000 distinct CDR3 sequences, 5.5% to 7% being singletons. The material sequenced was whole blood, taken at baseline. These receptors were taken from an adult who was a healthcare worker with PCR-confirmed SARS-CoV-2 infection or an uninfected control (not recorded which).

In its sample, this clonotype was seen many times. This chain connects TRBV27 to TRBJ2-1, with a tentative D call TRBD1 (6 bases). This CDR3 spans 12 amino acids. V gave up 6 bases and J gave up 6 bases, with 9 bases separating them. Germline V CDR1 and CDR2: MNHEY, SMNVEV (reference sequence). This chain's CDR3 is CASSKTGNEQFF. Here the CDR3 DNA reads TGTGCCAGCAGCAAGACAGGCAATGAGCAGTTCTTC.

This clonotype was counted only a few times. This chain uses TRBV28 with TRBJ1-1; 9 bases align to TRBD1. The J segment lost 5 bases and the V segment lost 6 bases, leaving 10 bases of the junction unmatched. CDR3 length: 15 amino acids. CDR1 is MDHEN and CDR2 is SYDVKM in the germline V gene. The chain's CDR3 is CASSSPGQGGTEAFF. CDR3 in DNA: TGTGCCAGCAGCTCCCCGGGACAGGGCGGAACTGAAGCTTTCTTT.